This TCR beta chain was sequenced during a study of T cell changes during pregnancy in multiple sclerosis. The data were produced by immunoSEQ multiplex PCR, yet TCRdb's version contains in-frame clones alone and is incomplete. The sample contains about 80,000 clones, about 91% of which appear only once. This clone came up a few times. The source was peripheral blood, collected before pregnancy. This receptor was taken from a female donor with multiple sclerosis, enrolled in a pregnancy study.

CDR3 loop: CASTQGGGETQYF. The CDR3, as DNA: TGTGCCAGCACCCAAGGCGGGGGGGAGACCCAGTACTTC. The rearrangement joins TRBV27 to TRBJ2-5; 8 bases line up with TRBD2. The ends lost 7 bases at V and 5 bases at J; junction bases unmatched: 6. There are 13 residues in the CDR3. In germline, CDR1 is MNHEY, CDR2 SMNVEV (reference sequence).